A selection of T cell receptor beta chains follows, all from one sample in a study of healthy donors' naive CD4 and CD8 T cells. TCRdb called the reads again in MiXCR, with one record for every CDR3 protein. Among about 180,000 distinct CDR3 sequences listed, about four fifths were seen once. The sequenced material came from naive CD4+ and CD8+ T cells sorted from blood, pooled from several donors. The receptors originated from a pool of human donors in good health; the sample pools cells from several healthy donors. Each CDR3 is given with its conserved first and last residue. A D gene is named only where the DNA matches it firmly. Clone size is not always given. Where it is, it says once, few, many or a class for expanded clones.

d_gene	v_gene	j_gene	abundance	CDR3aa	CDR3nt
NA	TRBV6-1	TRBJ1-5	once	CASSEGVSTSQPQHF	TGTGCCAGCAGTGAGGGGGTTTCGACAAGTCAGCCCCAGCATTTT
NA	TRBV19	TRBJ2-7	NA	CASSMELRSYEQYF	TGTGCCAGTAGTATGGAGCTCCGCTCCTACGAGCAGTACTTC
NA	TRBV19	TRBJ1-1	many	CASSLGRNTEAFF	TGTGCCAGCAGTTTAGGTAGGAACACTGAAGCTTTCTTT
NA	TRBV5-6	TRBJ2-3	NA	CASSLSPMRATDTQYF	TGTGCCAGCAGCTTATCCCCCATGAGGGCCACAGATACGCAGTATTTT
NA	TRBV5-1	TRBJ2-2	few	CASSWDTLNTGELFF	TGCGCCAGCAGCTGGGACACGCTGAACACCGGGGAGCTGTTTTTT
NA	TRBV18	TRBJ2-1	NA	CASSPPTVFNEQFF	TGTGCCAGCTCACCACCGACAGTTTTCAATGAGCAGTTCTTC
NA	TRBV6-5	TRBJ1-5	once	CASSYARAQPQHF	TGTGCCAGCAGTTACGCCAGGGCCCAGCCCCAGCATTTT
NA	TRBV6-2/TRBV6-3	TRBJ1-3	NA	CASSYRPGVSGNTIYF	TGTGCCAGCAGTTACCGGCCGGGCGTCTCTGGAAACACCATATATTTT
NA	TRBV7-2	TRBJ1-5	NA	CASSLGFIDGSSNQPQHF	TGTGCCAGCAGCTTAGGGTTTATAGACGGTTCTAGCAATCAGCCCCAGCATTTT
TRBD2	TRBV19	TRBJ2-1	NA	CASSIGPAGAADNEQFF	TGTGCCAGTAGTATAGGGCCAGCGGGAGCCGCGGACAATGAGCAGTTCTTC
NA	TRBV14	TRBJ2-5	NA	CASSPFSGETQYF	TGTGCCAGCAGCCCTTTCTCAGGGGAGACCCAGTACTTC
TRBD1	TRBV18	TRBJ1-6	few	CASSPSGQGGSPLHF	TGTGCCAGCTCACCCTCGGGACAGGGAGGCTCACCCCTCCACTTT
NA	TRBV29-1	TRBJ2-7	NA	CSVSYARRCEQYF	TGCAGCGTTTCATACGCAAGACGCTGCGAGCAGTACTTC
TRBD2	TRBV6-5	TRBJ2-1	NA	CASSAGLGWNEQFF	TGTGCCAGCAGTGCCGGACTAGGATGGAATGAGCAGTTCTTC
NA	TRBV5-4	TRBJ2-2	NA	CASTHPSGENTGELFF	TGTGCCAGCACCCACCCGTCGGGGGAGAACACCGGGGAGCTGTTTTTT
NA	TRBV29-1	TRBJ2-7	NA	CSVVGAYEQYF	TGCAGCGTTGTTGGAGCCTACGAGCAGTACTTC
NA	TRBV29-1	TRBJ1-2	once	CSVDRGPNYGYTF	TGCAGCGTTGACAGGGGCCCTAACTATGGCTACACCTTC
NA	TRBV20-1	TRBJ2-1	NA	CSVSADNEQFF	TGCAGTGTGAGTGCCGACAATGAGCAGTTCTTC
NA	TRBV29-1	TRBJ2-5	NA	CSVGVAVQPYFQETQYF	TGCAGCGTTGGGGTGGCGGTACAGCCATATTTCCAAGAGACCCAGTACTTC
NA	TRBV29-1	TRBJ1-2	NA	CSVTVLYGHTF	TGCAGCGTCACGGTTCTCTATGGCCACACCTTC
TRBD1	TRBV29-1	TRBJ2-7	few	CSVEDGTALGEQYF	TGCAGCGTTGAAGACGGGACAGCTTTGGGGGAGCAGTACTTC
NA	TRBV29-1	TRBJ1-6	NA	CSVGAGSNSPLHF	TGCAGCGTTGGAGCCGGCTCTAATTCACCCCTCCACTTT
NA	TRBV19	TRBJ2-2	NA	CANSMGREATGELFF	TGTGCCAATAGTATGGGAAGGGAGGCCACCGGGGAGCTGTTTTTT
NA	TRBV10-3	TRBJ1-2	NA	CAISESSGMGSYTF	TGTGCCATCAGTGAGTCGTCAGGGATGGGTAGCTACACCTTC
TRBD2	TRBV18	TRBJ2-1	once	CASQQWRESSEQFF	TGTGCCAGCCAGCAGTGGCGGGAGTCATCGGAGCAGTTCTTC
NA	TRBV6-2/TRBV6-3	TRBJ1-2	few	CASVTLNYGYTF	TGTGCCAGCGTCACACTTAACTATGGCTACACCTTC
NA	TRBV13	TRBJ1-2	NA	CASSSLDPADGYTF	TGTGCCAGCAGCTCCCTGGATCCTGCCGACGGCTACACCTTC
NA	TRBV19	TRBJ2-1	NA	CASSASPESGEQFF	TGTGCCAGTAGTGCCTCCCCTGAGTCTGGTGAGCAGTTCTTC
NA	TRBV10-3	TRBJ2-7	NA	CAISPNGNPYEQYF	TGTGCCATCAGTCCAAACGGGAACCCTTACGAGCAGTACTTC
NA	TRBV24-1	TRBJ1-1	NA	CATSDGRMNTEAFF	TGTGCCACCAGTGATGGACGGATGAACACTGAAGCTTTCTTT
NA	TRBV18	TRBJ1-2	NA	CASSVGFKDGYTF	TGTGCCAGCTCAGTAGGATTTAAGGATGGCTACACCTTC
NA	TRBV5-1	TRBJ1-1	few	CASSSTVMNTEAFF	TGCGCCAGCAGCTCGACAGTGATGAACACTGAAGCTTTCTTT
TRBD1	TRBV29-1	TRBJ2-7	NA	CSATGVSSYEQYF	TGCAGCGCCACAGGGGTATCATCCTACGAGCAGTACTTC
NA	TRBV19	TRBJ1-1	NA	CASSMGPGTIGTEAFF	TGTGCCAGTAGCATGGGTCCCGGGACAATTGGCACTGAAGCTTTCTTT
TRBD2	TRBV11-2	TRBJ2-3	NA	CASSLAVAGVEDTQYF	TGTGCCAGCAGCTTAGCGGTAGCGGGAGTCGAAGATACGCAGTATTTT
NA	TRBV7-9	TRBJ2-1	few	CASSRQSQEQFF	TGTGCCAGCAGCCGTCAGAGTCAAGAGCAGTTCTTC
NA	TRBV10-3	TRBJ1-2	NA	CAISGLTLSGYTF	TGTGCCATCAGTGGTTTGACACTCTCGGGCTACACCTTC
NA	TRBV29-1	TRBJ2-2	NA	CSVAGRKEDAYTGELFF	TGCAGCGTTGCGGGCCGAAAGGAGGACGCGTACACCGGGGAGCTGTTTTTT
NA	TRBV29-1	TRBJ2-1	few	CSVVADSYNEQFF	TGCAGCGTTGTAGCGGATTCCTACAATGAGCAGTTCTTC
TRBD2	TRBV10-3	TRBJ2-7	NA	CAISTPAGVSSYEQYF	TGTGCCATCAGCACACCAGCGGGAGTATCCTCCTACGAGCAGTACTTC